This T cell receptor (beta chain) is drawn from a study of blood T cell repertoires in COVID-19. Study-level information: Donors in the United States, Italy and Spain gave samples during acute or convalescent COVID-19. From T cells, B-cell-depleted T cells, or PBMCs came the material, which was cDNA or gDNA.

Authors' methods: Estimates of nucleated cell counts were drawn from the amplification of reference gene primers. Assay: immunoSEQ multiplex PCR; the TCRdb copy retains only in-frame clones and omits some. From that table come the V and J calls and clone size; the DNA was used to work out D and trimming. The sample holds 60,000 to 75,000 clones, about 91% seen once. V was cut by 4 bases and J by 3 bases, with 8 bases left in between. This CDR3 contains 12 residues. CDR1 is SGHRS and CDR2 is YFSETQ in the germline V gene. Seattle's enrolled individuals joined amid active infection and were then monitored longitudinally.

J is TRBJ2-7 and V is TRBV5-1, with a tentative D call TRBD1 (5 bases). The sequenced material came from peripheral blood. The receptor comes from a man aged 40-49 years with COVID-19, enrolled during active disease. The DNA of the CDR3 is TGCGCCAGCAGCATTACAGGCTACGAGCAGTACTTC. It yields the protein CASSITGYEQYF.